This T cell receptor (beta chain) was documented in a study of shared clonotypes between healthy human individuals. To note about this clone: Its ends do not fully match the called genes, so a read error is possible.

Germline lookup yields CDR1 ENHRY and CDR2 SYGVKD. This CDR3 spans 15 amino acids. Profiled with immunoSEQ multiplex PCR; TCRdb holds only in-frame clones, not every one. The table shows around 1,900,000 clones, with about 94% occurring only once. Naive CD8 cells lacked CD45RO, underwent positive selection for CCR7 and left out terminally differentiated effector memory CD45RA+ cells. Sequencing input: naive CD8+ T cells from PBMCs. This clonotype was obtained from a man between 18 and 35 years old in good health. Some clones in this sample may be carry-over from other donors' samples. The chain joins TRBV10-3 to TRBJ1-3; no definite D call. In DNA form, the CDR3 reads TGTGCCAGCAGTTACGGCGGAAGCTCTGGAAACACCATATATTTT. Translation gives CASSYGGSSGNTIYF.